This T cell receptor (beta chain) was sequenced for a study of immune evolution from preneoplasia to lung adenocarcinoma. The germline gives CDR1 LGHNA, CDR2 YSLEER. V was pared by 1 base and J by 5 bases, with 12 bases between. This CDR3 is 16 amino acids long. Method: immunoSEQ multiplex PCR; TCRdb's copy keeps in-frame clones and lacks some. The sample carries over 14,000 clones, over 65% recorded once. The source material was FFPE minimally invasive lung adenocarcinoma tissue. This sequence was found in a person between 60 and 80 years old with lung adenocarcinoma. This rearrangement joins TRBV4-3 to TRBJ1-6; D not resolved. The DNA for the CDR3 is TGCGCCAGCAGCCAAGGTCGGGTGATAAATAATTCACCCCTCCACTTT. Amino acids: CASSQGRVINNSPLHF.